The rows below give T cell receptor beta chains drawn from one sample of a study of blood T cells in healthy people across ages. A single record per CDR3 protein comes from TCRdb applying MiXCR to the 5' RACE reads. Found here are roughly 800,000 distinct CDR3 sequences, 55% to 75% of them singletons; the top ten hold 20% to 25%. Source material: blood. All receptors come from a man younger than 45 in good health. Each CDR3 is given with its conserved first and last residue. Fields, in order: D gene, J gene, V gene, clone size, CDR3 DNA, CDR3 protein. D genes are given only for firm matches. Rows give clone size only sometimes, using once, few, many, or a class for an expanded clone.

>-|TRBJ1-1|TRBV29-1|-
TGCAGCGTAAAAAACATCCAGGACAGAGGATGGGAGTTGAACACTGAAGCTTTCTTT
CSVKNIQDRGWELNTEAFF
>-|TRBJ1-5|TRBV20-1|-
TGCAGTGCTAGAGTGGGTAGTGGGCCCCAGCATTTT
CSARVGSGPQHF
>-|TRBJ1-4|TRBV29-1|few
TGCAGCGTTGGGGAGACCTATGAAAAACTGTTTTTT
CSVGETYEKLFF
>TRBD1|TRBJ2-1|TRBV29-1|-
TGCAGCGTTGCCAGGGGGCTACTCAATGAGCAGTTCTTC
CSVARGLLNEQFF
>-|TRBJ2-1|TRBV12-3/TRBV12-4|-
TGTGCCAGCAAGAGGGGCGAAATCGATGAGCAGTTCTTC
CASKRGEIDEQFF
>-|TRBJ1-1|TRBV7-9|-
TGTGCCAGCAGCTTGGTGGCGGCTGAAGCTTTCTTT
CASSLVAAEAFF
>-|TRBJ2-1|TRBV25-1|few
TGTGCCAGCACCCGGAGCAATGAGCAGTTCTTC
CASTRSNEQFF
>-|TRBJ1-2|TRBV27|-
TGTGCCAGCAGTTTATATGGGGGGGGAGCTAACTATGGCTACACCTTC
CASSLYGGGANYGYTF
>-|TRBJ2-7|TRBV29-1|many
TGCAGCGTTGAAGTGCAGCGGCAGGAGCAGTACTTC
CSVEVQRQEQYF
>-|TRBJ2-1|TRBV19|few
TGTGCCAGTAGTAGGACCCTGTGGGGGGGCACTAACAATGAGCAGTTCTTC
CASSRTLWGGTNNEQFF
>TRBD1|TRBJ2-7|TRBV20-1|-
TGCAGTGCTAGAGGACAAAAAGAGGGACAGGGGCTTTGGTCCTACGAGCAGTACTTC
CSARGQKEGQGLWSYEQYF